The rows below give T cell receptor beta chains drawn from one sample of a study of identical twins. Each CDR3 protein is one row after TCRdb ran MiXCR on the 5' RACE reads. Altogether approximately 670,000 distinct CDR3 sequences are present, over 5% being singletons, with the ten largest covering approximately 2%. Sequenced material: naive T cells sorted from blood. The origin of the receptors is a man aged 18 to 29 in good health. CDR3s include the opening cysteine and the closing phenylalanine or tryptophan. Each record gives: J gene, V gene, clone size, D gene, CDR3 DNA, CDR3 protein. The D gene is left open where the match is weak. Some rows have no size entry. The others give once, few or many, or a class for an expanded clone.

j_gene: TRBJ1-5
v_gene: TRBV29-1
abundance: many
d_gene: TRBD1
CDR3nt: TGCAGCGTTTCAGGGGGGACAGGGTTCAATCAGCCCCAGCATTTT
CDR3aa: CSVSGGTGFNQPQHF

j_gene: TRBJ1-3
v_gene: TRBV11-2
abundance: -
d_gene: TRBD1
CDR3nt: TGTGCCAGCAGCCAGGACAGGGGGGAAGGAAACACCATATATTTT
CDR3aa: CASSQDRGEGNTIYF

j_gene: TRBJ2-7
v_gene: TRBV7-2
abundance: -
d_gene: TRBD1
CDR3nt: TGTGCCAGCAGCCGACAGGGTATCTACGAGCAGTACTTC
CDR3aa: CASSRQGIYEQYF

j_gene: TRBJ2-3
v_gene: TRBV3-1
abundance: -
d_gene: -
CDR3nt: TGTGCCAGCAGCCAAGGGACGGAGCACACAGATACGCAGTATTTT
CDR3aa: CASSQGTEHTDTQYF

j_gene: TRBJ2-7
v_gene: TRBV6-5
abundance: few
d_gene: -
CDR3nt: TGTGCCAGCAGTTACTACGGGACTGGTCTGCCCGAGCAGTACTTC
CDR3aa: CASSYYGTGLPEQYF

j_gene: TRBJ2-3
v_gene: TRBV20-1
abundance: few
d_gene: -
CDR3nt: TGCAGTGCTAGGGTTAGACGGACGCTAGGCACAGATACGCAGTATTTT
CDR3aa: CSARVRRTLGTDTQYF

j_gene: TRBJ2-3
v_gene: TRBV10-2
abundance: many
d_gene: -
CDR3nt: TGCGCCAGCAGTGATGGGGGTCGCAGCTCAGATACGCAGTATTTT
CDR3aa: CASSDGGRSSDTQYF

j_gene: TRBJ2-3
v_gene: TRBV20-1
abundance: few
d_gene: TRBD2
CDR3nt: TGCAGTGCTCCAAAGCACCAGAGCGGGAGGGTGGCAGATACGCAGTATTTT
CDR3aa: CSAPKHQSGRVADTQYF

j_gene: TRBJ2-1
v_gene: TRBV20-1
abundance: many
d_gene: -
CDR3nt: TGCAGTGCTAGAGAGGGCCCCAAGGAGCAGTTCTTC
CDR3aa: CSAREGPKEQFF

j_gene: TRBJ2-3
v_gene: TRBV5-1
abundance: -
d_gene: TRBD2
CDR3nt: TGCGCCAGCAGCTCAGCCGGGACTAGCGACCCAGATACGCAGTATTTT
CDR3aa: CASSSAGTSDPDTQYF

j_gene: TRBJ2-3
v_gene: TRBV12-3/TRBV12-4
abundance: few
d_gene: -
CDR3nt: TGTGCCAGCAGTCCATTATCCGGGGGAGAAGATACGCAGTATTTT
CDR3aa: CASSPLSGGEDTQYF

j_gene: TRBJ2-5
v_gene: TRBV7-2
abundance: -
d_gene: -
CDR3nt: TGTGCCAGCAGCATCCGGGGCAGGACTCAAGAGACCCAGTACTTC
CDR3aa: CASSIRGRTQETQYF

j_gene: TRBJ2-7
v_gene: TRBV27
abundance: many
d_gene: TRBD1
CDR3nt: TGTGCCAGCAGTTCCGGGACAGGGAGGGCGATGGGCTACGAGCAGTACTTC
CDR3aa: CASSSGTGRAMGYEQYF

j_gene: TRBJ2-1
v_gene: TRBV6-2/TRBV6-3
abundance: -
d_gene: -
CDR3nt: TGTGCCAGCAGTTACTCCCTGGGGGAGCAGTTCTTC
CDR3aa: CASSYSLGEQFF

j_gene: TRBJ1-1
v_gene: TRBV2
abundance: -
d_gene: -
CDR3nt: TGTGCCAGCGTGCCGGGGGGCCGGATAACTGAAGCTTTCTTT
CDR3aa: CASVPGGRITEAFF

j_gene: TRBJ1-1
v_gene: TRBV4-3
abundance: many
d_gene: TRBD1
CDR3nt: TGCGCCAGCAGCAGTCGACAGGGGGCTGCCACTGAAGCTTTCTTT
CDR3aa: CASSSRQGAATEAFF

j_gene: TRBJ2-1
v_gene: TRBV27
abundance: many
d_gene: TRBD2
CDR3nt: TGTGCCAGCAGTTCCCACAGCGGGAACTACAATGAGCAGTTCTTC
CDR3aa: CASSSHSGNYNEQFF

j_gene: TRBJ2-1
v_gene: TRBV27
abundance: few
d_gene: TRBD2
CDR3nt: TGTGCCAGCAGCTGGGGACTAGCGGGAGGTACCTCCTACAATGAGCAGTTCTTC
CDR3aa: CASSWGLAGGTSYNEQFF

j_gene: TRBJ2-2
v_gene: TRBV20-1
abundance: many
d_gene: TRBD2
CDR3nt: TGCAGTGCTAGAGATAGACGCCTAGCGGCGACCGGGGAGCTGTTTTTT
CDR3aa: CSARDRRLAATGELFF

j_gene: TRBJ2-2
v_gene: TRBV29-1
abundance: many
d_gene: -
CDR3nt: TGCAGCGTTGCAGCAGATACCGGGGAGCTGTTTTTT
CDR3aa: CSVAADTGELFF

j_gene: TRBJ2-1
v_gene: TRBV27
abundance: -
d_gene: -
CDR3nt: TGTGCCAGCAGTTTACTAGACACAGACTACAATGAGCAGTTCTTC
CDR3aa: CASSLLDTDYNEQFF

j_gene: TRBJ1-5
v_gene: TRBV20-1
abundance: -
d_gene: -
CDR3nt: TGCAGTGCTAGAGATATGGAACAGGGTGAGGTGTCCCAGCATTTT
CDR3aa: CSARDMEQGEVSQHF

j_gene: TRBJ2-1
v_gene: TRBV5-1
abundance: few
d_gene: -
CDR3nt: TGCGCCAGCAGCTTGGAACCTCATGAGCAGTTCTTC
CDR3aa: CASSLEPHEQFF

j_gene: TRBJ2-1
v_gene: TRBV5-1
abundance: many
d_gene: TRBD1
CDR3nt: TGCGCCAGCAGCCAGGACAGGGAGTACAATGAGCAGTTCTTC
CDR3aa: CASSQDREYNEQFF

j_gene: TRBJ2-1
v_gene: TRBV12-3/TRBV12-4
abundance: many
d_gene: -
CDR3nt: TGTGCCAGCACAACAGTGAGCTCCTACAATGAGCAGTTCTTC
CDR3aa: CASTTVSSYNEQFF

j_gene: TRBJ2-3
v_gene: TRBV5-1
abundance: many
d_gene: TRBD2
CDR3nt: TGCGCCAGTACCGGCGGGCTAGCGGGAGAGTCCACAGATACGCAGTATTTT
CDR3aa: CASTGGLAGESTDTQYF

j_gene: TRBJ2-1
v_gene: TRBV20-1
abundance: many
d_gene: -
CDR3nt: TGCAGTGCTAGGGAGAGCTCCTACAATGAGCAGTTCTTC
CDR3aa: CSARESSYNEQFF

j_gene: TRBJ1-5
v_gene: TRBV2
abundance: -
d_gene: -
CDR3nt: TGTGCCAGCAGTGGTAGACAACATAATCAGCCCCAGCATTTT
CDR3aa: CASSGRQHNQPQHF

j_gene: TRBJ2-7
v_gene: TRBV5-1
abundance: -
d_gene: TRBD1
CDR3nt: TGCGCCAGCAGCTTGCCCGGGGACAGCTACGAGCAGTACTTC
CDR3aa: CASSLPGDSYEQYF

j_gene: TRBJ2-1
v_gene: TRBV24-1
abundance: many
d_gene: TRBD2
CDR3nt: TGTGCCACCAGTGATTTAGGGAGGGCGGGAGGAATAGGTTCACAGCATGAGCAGTTCTTC
CDR3aa: CATSDLGRAGGIGSQHEQFF

j_gene: TRBJ2-7
v_gene: TRBV19
abundance: few
d_gene: -
CDR3nt: TGTGCCAGTAGCACAGGGCGTGACGAGCAGTACTTC
CDR3aa: CASSTGRDEQYF

j_gene: TRBJ1-1
v_gene: TRBV29-1
abundance: few
d_gene: -
CDR3nt: TGCAGCGTTGACAGACAGGTCCCCGAAGCTTTCTTT
CDR3aa: CSVDRQVPEAFF

j_gene: TRBJ2-6
v_gene: TRBV5-1
abundance: -
d_gene: -
CDR3nt: TGCGCCAGCAGCTTTGCCGGCAGGGGACCCTCTGGGGCCAACGTCCTGACTTTC
CDR3aa: CASSFAGRGPSGANVLTF

j_gene: TRBJ2-1
v_gene: TRBV7-9
abundance: many
d_gene: -
CDR3nt: TGTGCCAGCAGCTTAGAAGGGGGAGGCGGGGAGCAGTTCTTC
CDR3aa: CASSLEGGGGEQFF

j_gene: TRBJ2-3
v_gene: TRBV5-6
abundance: many
d_gene: -
CDR3nt: TGTGCCAGCAGCTTAAAGGGCGCAGATACGCAGTATTTT
CDR3aa: CASSLKGADTQYF

j_gene: TRBJ2-7
v_gene: TRBV25-1
abundance: -
d_gene: TRBD2
CDR3nt: TGTGCCAGCAGTGGACTAGCGGGAGTCTCCTACGAGCAGTACTTC
CDR3aa: CASSGLAGVSYEQYF

j_gene: TRBJ1-3
v_gene: TRBV4-1
abundance: few
d_gene: -
CDR3nt: TGCGCCAGCAGCCAAGCTCCCGTTCAGCCTGGAAACACCATATATTTT
CDR3aa: CASSQAPVQPGNTIYF

j_gene: TRBJ2-3
v_gene: TRBV15
abundance: many
d_gene: -
CDR3nt: TGTGCCACCAGCAGGCAGCGGGTAAGCGGGCAGTATTTT
CDR3aa: CATSRQRVSGQYF

j_gene: TRBJ1-1
v_gene: TRBV27
abundance: few
d_gene: TRBD1
CDR3nt: TGTGCCAGCAGTCACCCTGACAGGGCGAGTATAACTGAAGCTTTCTTT
CDR3aa: CASSHPDRASITEAFF

j_gene: TRBJ2-1
v_gene: TRBV20-1
abundance: many
d_gene: -
CDR3nt: TGCAGTGCTCACGCTCGGGGTAAATCCTACAATGAGCAGTTCTTC
CDR3aa: CSAHARGKSYNEQFF

j_gene: TRBJ2-1
v_gene: TRBV5-1
abundance: -
d_gene: -
CDR3nt: TGCGCCAGCAGCTTAAGAGTCTCTGAGCAGTTCTTC
CDR3aa: CASSLRVSEQFF

j_gene: TRBJ2-2
v_gene: TRBV7-2
abundance: many
d_gene: TRBD1
CDR3nt: TGTGCCAGCACAACAGGGGGGAACACCGGGGAGCTGTTTTTT
CDR3aa: CASTTGGNTGELFF

j_gene: TRBJ2-7
v_gene: TRBV29-1
abundance: few
d_gene: -
CDR3nt: TGCAGCGTTGGCTTCTGGGGCAGGAGATCCTACGAGCAGTACTTC
CDR3aa: CSVGFWGRRSYEQYF

j_gene: TRBJ2-1
v_gene: TRBV7-9
abundance: many
d_gene: TRBD2
CDR3nt: TGTGCCAGCAGCTTCCCCCAGATTAGCGGGATCTACAATGAGCAGTTCTTC
CDR3aa: CASSFPQISGIYNEQFF

j_gene: TRBJ1-1
v_gene: TRBV15
abundance: few
d_gene: -
CDR3nt: TGTGCCACCAGCAAAACAGTGGTGGACACTGAAGCTTTCTTT
CDR3aa: CATSKTVVDTEAFF

j_gene: TRBJ2-7
v_gene: TRBV14
abundance: many
d_gene: -
CDR3nt: TGTGCCAGCAGCCAAGACGGCAGGCTCTCCTACGAGCAGTACTTC
CDR3aa: CASSQDGRLSYEQYF

j_gene: TRBJ1-1
v_gene: TRBV19
abundance: -
d_gene: -
CDR3nt: TGTGCCAGTAGCCTCCTGAACAGGGCAGGAGATGCTTTCTTT
CDR3aa: CASSLLNRAGDAFF

j_gene: TRBJ2-6
v_gene: TRBV6-2/TRBV6-3
abundance: -
d_gene: -
CDR3nt: TGTGCCAGCAGTTACCGGTTTCCTGGGGCCAACGTCCTGACTTTC
CDR3aa: CASSYRFPGANVLTF

j_gene: TRBJ2-3
v_gene: TRBV10-3
abundance: many
d_gene: -
CDR3nt: TGTGCCATCAGTGAGTCGATTACCACAGATACGCAGTATTTT
CDR3aa: CAISESITTDTQYF

j_gene: TRBJ1-2
v_gene: TRBV7-2
abundance: few
d_gene: -
CDR3nt: TGTGCCAGCAGCTCCGATCCGAGCTATGGCTACACCTTC
CDR3aa: CASSSDPSYGYTF

j_gene: TRBJ2-2
v_gene: TRBV29-1
abundance: many
d_gene: TRBD2
CDR3nt: TGCAGCGGTGCTCTTGGCGGGAGGGGAACCGGGGAGCTGTTTTTT
CDR3aa: CSGALGGRGTGELFF

j_gene: TRBJ1-1
v_gene: TRBV29-1
abundance: few
d_gene: TRBD1
CDR3nt: TGCAGCGGTGGACAGGAGAACACTGAAGCTTTCTTT
CDR3aa: CSGGQENTEAFF